The subject of this entry is one TCR beta chain. Its specificity is not known. Sequenced patients had shown CD8+CD57+ cell expansion by flow cytometry. Severe acquired aplastic anemia affected all patients. Germline CDR1 reads MNHEY; CDR2 reads SVGEGT. The ends lost 8 bases at V and 3 bases at J; junction bases unmatched: 4. The CDR3 loop spans 13 amino acids. The use of genomic DNA as template underpinned the TCR beta VDJ and CDR3 profiling. TCRdb reprocessed the reads via MiXCR and lists one record per CDR3 protein. In the table there are about 150,000 distinct CDR3 sequences, about 48% of which are singletons. This record comes from a study of CD8+CD57+ T cells in acquired aplastic anemia. Findings of the study overall: Patients showed no significant difference from controls in CD8+ Simpson's diversity. It was found that almost 30 CD8+ CDR3 sequences were shared between patients and controls.

The chain joins TRBV6-2 or TRBV6-3 to TRBJ2-3, with 8 bases lining up with TRBD2. Sequencing input: sorted CD4+, CD8+, or CD8+CD57+ T cells (not recorded which) from PBMCs. The sequence derives from a human donor with aplastic anemia. This CDR3 is CASGAGDTDTQYF. In nucleotides, the CDR3 is TGTGCCAGCGGAGCGGGAGATACAGATACGCAGTATTTT.